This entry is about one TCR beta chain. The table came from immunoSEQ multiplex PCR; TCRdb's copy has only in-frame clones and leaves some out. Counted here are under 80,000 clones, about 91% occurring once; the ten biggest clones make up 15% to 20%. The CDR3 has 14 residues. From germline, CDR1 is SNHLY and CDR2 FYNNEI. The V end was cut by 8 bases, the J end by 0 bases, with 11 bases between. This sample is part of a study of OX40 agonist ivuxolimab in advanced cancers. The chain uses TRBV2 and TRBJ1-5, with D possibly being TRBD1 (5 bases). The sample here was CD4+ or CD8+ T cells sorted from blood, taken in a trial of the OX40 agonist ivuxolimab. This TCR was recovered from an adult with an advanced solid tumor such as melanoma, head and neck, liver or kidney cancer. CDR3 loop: CASGDDYSNQPQHF. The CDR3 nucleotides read TGTGCCAGCGGGGACGATTATAGCAATCAGCCCCAGCATTTT.